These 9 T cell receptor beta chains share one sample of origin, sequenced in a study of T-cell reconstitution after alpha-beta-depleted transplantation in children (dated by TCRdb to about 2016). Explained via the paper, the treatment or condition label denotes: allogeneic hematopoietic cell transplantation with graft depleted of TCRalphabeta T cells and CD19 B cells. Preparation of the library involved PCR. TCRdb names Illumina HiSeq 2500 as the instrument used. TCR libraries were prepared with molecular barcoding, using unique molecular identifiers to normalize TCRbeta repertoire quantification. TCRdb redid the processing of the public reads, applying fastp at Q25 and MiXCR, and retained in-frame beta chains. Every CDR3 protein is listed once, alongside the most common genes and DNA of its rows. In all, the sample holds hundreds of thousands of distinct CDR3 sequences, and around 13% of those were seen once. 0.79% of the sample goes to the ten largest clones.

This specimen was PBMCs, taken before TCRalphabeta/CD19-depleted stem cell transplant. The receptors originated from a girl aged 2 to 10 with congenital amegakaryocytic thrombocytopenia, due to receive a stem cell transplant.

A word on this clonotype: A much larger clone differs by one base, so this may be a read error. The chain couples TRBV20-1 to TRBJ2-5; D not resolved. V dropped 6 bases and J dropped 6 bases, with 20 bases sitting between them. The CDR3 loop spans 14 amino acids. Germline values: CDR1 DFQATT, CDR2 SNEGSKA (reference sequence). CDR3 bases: TGCAGTGCCTCCCCAAGCAGCGCTCAACAGACCCAGTACTTC. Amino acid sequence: CSASPSSAQQTQYF.

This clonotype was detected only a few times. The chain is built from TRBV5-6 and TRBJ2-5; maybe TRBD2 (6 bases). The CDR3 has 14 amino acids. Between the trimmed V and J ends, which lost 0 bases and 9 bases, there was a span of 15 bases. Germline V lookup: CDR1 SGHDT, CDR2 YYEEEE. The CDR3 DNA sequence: TGTGCCAGCAGCTTGGAACAGTGGGGGGAGGCCCAGTACTTC. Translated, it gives CASSLEQWGEAQYF.

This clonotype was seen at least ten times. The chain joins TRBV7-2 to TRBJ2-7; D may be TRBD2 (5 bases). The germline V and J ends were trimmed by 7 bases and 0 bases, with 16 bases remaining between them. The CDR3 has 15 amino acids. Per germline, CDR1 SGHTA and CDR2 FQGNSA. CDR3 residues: CASTPYLGISYEQYF. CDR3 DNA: TGTGCCAGCACCCCCTATCTCGGGATCTCCTACGAGCAGTACTTC.

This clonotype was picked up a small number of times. The CDR3 region has the DNA TGTGCCAGCAGTTTATCCAGGCGGGAGTCCTACGAGCAGTACTTC. Protein product: CASSLSRRESYEQYF. This rearrangement joins TRBV27 to TRBJ2-7; 7 bases map to TRBD2. The CDR3 is 15 residues long. The junction had 3 bases not matched to a gene; V was cut back by 0 bases and J by 1 base. CDR1 MNHEY and CDR2 SMNVEV come from the germline V gene (reference sequence).

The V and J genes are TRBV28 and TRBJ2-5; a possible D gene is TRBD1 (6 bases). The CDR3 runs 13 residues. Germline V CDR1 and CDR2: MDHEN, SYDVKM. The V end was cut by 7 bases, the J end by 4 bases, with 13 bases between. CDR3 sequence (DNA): TGTGCCAGCATCTTCAGGGGCTCAGAGACCCAGTACTTC. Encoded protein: CASIFRGSETQYF.

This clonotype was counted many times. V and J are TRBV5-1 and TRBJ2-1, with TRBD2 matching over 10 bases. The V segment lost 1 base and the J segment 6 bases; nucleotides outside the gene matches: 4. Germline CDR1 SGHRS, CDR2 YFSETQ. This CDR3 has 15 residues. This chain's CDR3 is CASSLMIAGGNEQFF. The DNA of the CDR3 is TGCGCCAGCAGCTTGATGATAGCGGGAGGCAATGAGCAGTTCTTC.

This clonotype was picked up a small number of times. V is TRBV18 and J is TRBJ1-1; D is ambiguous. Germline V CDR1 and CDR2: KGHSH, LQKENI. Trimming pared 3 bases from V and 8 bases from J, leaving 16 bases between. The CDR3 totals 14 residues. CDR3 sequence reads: CASSPSGTGVEAFF. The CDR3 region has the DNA TGTGCCAGCTCACCGAGTGGAACCGGGGTAGAAGCTTTCTTT.

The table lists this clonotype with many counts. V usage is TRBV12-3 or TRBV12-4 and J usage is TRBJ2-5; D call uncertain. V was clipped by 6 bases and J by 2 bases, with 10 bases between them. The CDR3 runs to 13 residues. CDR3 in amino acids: CASSWTVQETQYF. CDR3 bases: TGTGCCAGCAGCTGGACGGTACAAGAGACCCAGTACTTC.

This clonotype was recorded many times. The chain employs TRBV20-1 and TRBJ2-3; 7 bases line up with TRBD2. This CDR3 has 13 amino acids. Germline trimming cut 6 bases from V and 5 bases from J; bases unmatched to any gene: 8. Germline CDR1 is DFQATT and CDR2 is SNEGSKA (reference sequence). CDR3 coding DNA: TGCAGTGCCGAGGGAGGGCGGGTAGATACGCAGTATTTT. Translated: CSAEGGRVDTQYF.